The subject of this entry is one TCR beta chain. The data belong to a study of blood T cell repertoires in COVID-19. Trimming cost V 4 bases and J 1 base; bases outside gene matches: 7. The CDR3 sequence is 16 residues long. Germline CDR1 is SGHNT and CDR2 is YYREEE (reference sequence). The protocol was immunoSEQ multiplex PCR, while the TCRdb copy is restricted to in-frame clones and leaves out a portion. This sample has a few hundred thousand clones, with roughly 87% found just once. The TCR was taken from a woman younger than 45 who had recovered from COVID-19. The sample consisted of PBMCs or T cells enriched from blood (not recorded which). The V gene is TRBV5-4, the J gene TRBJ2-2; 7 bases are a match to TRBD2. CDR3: CASSTNLAVNTGELFF. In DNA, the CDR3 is TGTGCCAGCAGCACCAACCTAGCGGTGAACACCGGGGAGCTGTTTTTT.